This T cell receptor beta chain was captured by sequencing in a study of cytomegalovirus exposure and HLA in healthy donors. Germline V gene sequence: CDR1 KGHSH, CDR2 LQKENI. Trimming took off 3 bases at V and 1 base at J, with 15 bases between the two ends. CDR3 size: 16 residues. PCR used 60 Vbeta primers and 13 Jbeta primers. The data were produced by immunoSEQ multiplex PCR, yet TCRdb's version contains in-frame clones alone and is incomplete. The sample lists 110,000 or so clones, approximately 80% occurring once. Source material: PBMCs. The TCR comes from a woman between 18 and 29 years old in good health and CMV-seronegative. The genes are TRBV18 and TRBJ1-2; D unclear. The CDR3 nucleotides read TGTGCCAGCTCACCCGCGTATACTCCCTTTAACTATGGCTACACCTTC. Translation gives CASSPAYTPFNYGYTF.